This section outlines one T cell receptor beta chain sequence together with its context. The sample is drawn from a study of blood T cells in healthy people across ages. This CDR3 has 15 amino acids. With 2 bases removed from V and 0 bases from J, the gap between germline ends came to 9 bases. Germline lookup yields CDR1 SGHAT and CDR2 FQNNGV. PCR was performed a second time for roughly 7 to 11 cycles using a sample-barcoded 5' primer and a J-beta primer mix. Individual samples furnished no less than 2.5 million CDR3-containing paired-end reads apiece. TCRdb processed the 5' RACE reads anew with MiXCR; each CDR3 protein has one entry. The repertoire holds around 690,000 distinct CDR3 sequences, with roughly 53% as singletons.

The chain combines TRBV11-2 with TRBJ2-3; D unresolved. The sequenced sample was blood. This sequence was found in a man between 60 and 75 years old in good health. The CDR3 DNA is TGTGCCAGCAGCTTAAACGGCCAGAGCACAGATACGCAGTATTTT. It is translated as CASSLNGQSTDTQYF.